These T cell receptor beta chains were read from a single sample in a study of blood T cell repertoires in COVID-19. This table comes from immunoSEQ multiplex PCR, and its TCRdb copy is limited to in-frame clones, with some not included. The table has around 94,000 clones, about 72% seen once. Material for sequencing was peripheral blood. These TCRs come from a man between 60 and 75 years old with active or convalescent COVID-19. Both conserved end residues are part of each CDR3. Fields, in order: clone size, V gene, D gene, J gene, CDR3 protein, CDR3 DNA. The D gene is left open where the match is weak. Rows give clone size only sometimes, using once, few, many, or a class for an expanded clone.

>NA|TRBV2|TRBD2|TRBJ2-5
CASSKSLAGGVETQYF
TGTGCCAGCAGCAAGTCCCTAGCGGGAGGGGTAGAGACCCAGTACTTC
>NA|TRBV11-2|NA|TRBJ2-2
CASSYLRGNTGELFF
TGTGCCAGCAGCTATCTTCGGGGGAACACCGGGGAGCTGTTTTTT
>NA|TRBV25-1|TRBD1|TRBJ1-3
CASSDPTGAGNTIYF
TGTGCCAGCAGTGACCCTACAGGGGCTGGAAACACCATATATTTT
>NA|TRBV19|TRBD1|TRBJ1-5
CASRNTGTGTQPQHF
TGTGCCAGTAGAAATACCGGGACAGGGACTCAGCCCCAGCATTTT
>once|TRBV28|NA|TRBJ2-7
CASSLSLTGVSYEQYF
TGTGCCAGCAGTTTATCACTTACAGGAGTCTCCTACGAGCAGTACTTC
>NA|TRBV30|NA|TRBJ1-2
CAWYLNYGYTF
TGTGCCTGGTATCTTAACTATGGCTACACCTTC
>few|TRBV27|NA|TRBJ1-6
CASSLWQGGSPLHF
TGTGCCAGCAGTTTGTGGCAGGGAGGATCACCCCTCCACTTT
>NA|TRBV5-1|NA|TRBJ1-4
CASSLAHQGTNEKLFF
TGCGCCAGCAGCTTGGCCCATCAGGGGACTAATGAAAAACTGTTTTTT
>few|TRBV10-1|TRBD2|TRBJ2-2
CASSASGSVAGELFF
TGCGCCAGCAGTGCTAGCGGGAGCGTTGCCGGGGAGCTGTTTTTT
>NA|TRBV11-2|NA|TRBJ2-6
CASSLPGGTGANVLTF
TGTGCCAGCAGCTTGCCAGGGGGGACTGGGGCCAACGTCCTGACTTTC
>NA|TRBV6-5|TRBD1|TRBJ1-3
CASIDRAGGNTIYF
TGTGCCAGCATAGACAGGGCCGGGGGAAACACCATATATTTT
>many|TRBV2|TRBD1|TRBJ1-4
CASRPGGTNEKLFF
TGTGCCAGCAGACCAGGGGGGACTAATGAAAAACTGTTTTTT
>NA|TRBV6-2/TRBV6-3|NA|TRBJ1-1
CASSLKRGTEAFF
TGTGCCAGCAGTTTGAAGCGGGGGACTGAAGCTTTCTTT
>NA|TRBV2|NA|TRBJ1-1
CASSDQNTEAFF
TGTGCCAGCAGTGATCAGAACACTGAAGCTTTCTTT